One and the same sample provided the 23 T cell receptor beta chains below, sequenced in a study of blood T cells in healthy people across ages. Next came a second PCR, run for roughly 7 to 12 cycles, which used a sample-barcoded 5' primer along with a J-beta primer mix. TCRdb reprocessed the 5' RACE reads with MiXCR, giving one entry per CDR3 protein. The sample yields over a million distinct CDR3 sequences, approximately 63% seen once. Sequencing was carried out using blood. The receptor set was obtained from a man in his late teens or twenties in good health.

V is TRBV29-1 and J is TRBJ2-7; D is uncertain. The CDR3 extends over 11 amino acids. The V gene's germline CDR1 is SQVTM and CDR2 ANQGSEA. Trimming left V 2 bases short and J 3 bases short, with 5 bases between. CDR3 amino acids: CSVEYLYEQYF. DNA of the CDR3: TGCAGCGTTGAATACCTCTACGAGCAGTACTTC.

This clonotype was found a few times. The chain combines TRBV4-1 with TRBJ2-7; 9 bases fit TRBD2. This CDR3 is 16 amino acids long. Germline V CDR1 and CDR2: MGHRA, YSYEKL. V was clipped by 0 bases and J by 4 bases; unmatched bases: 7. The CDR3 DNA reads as TGCGCCAGCAGCCAAGATTCGCGGGGGGGCTGGTACGAGCAGTACTTC. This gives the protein CASSQDSRGGWYEQYF.

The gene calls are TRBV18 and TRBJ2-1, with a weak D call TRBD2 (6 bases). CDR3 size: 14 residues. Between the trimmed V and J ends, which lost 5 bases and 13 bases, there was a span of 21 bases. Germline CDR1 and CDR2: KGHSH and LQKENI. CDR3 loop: CASSSPTGEETQFF. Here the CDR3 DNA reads TGTGCCAGCTCATCTCCTACGGGAGAAGAGACCCAGTTCTTC.

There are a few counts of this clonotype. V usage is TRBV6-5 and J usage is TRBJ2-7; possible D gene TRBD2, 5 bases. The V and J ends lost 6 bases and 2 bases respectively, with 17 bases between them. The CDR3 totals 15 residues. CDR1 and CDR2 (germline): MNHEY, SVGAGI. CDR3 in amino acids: CASSPYADGTYEQYF. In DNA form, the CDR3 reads TGTGCCAGCAGCCCCTACGCGGACGGGACCTACGAGCAGTACTTC.

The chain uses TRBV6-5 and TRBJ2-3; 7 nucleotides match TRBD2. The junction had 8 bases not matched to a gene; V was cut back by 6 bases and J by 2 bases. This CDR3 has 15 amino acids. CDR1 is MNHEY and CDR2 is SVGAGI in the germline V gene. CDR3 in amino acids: CASSPSGGNTDTQYF. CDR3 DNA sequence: TGTGCCAGCAGCCCATCGGGGGGTAACACAGATACGCAGTATTTT.

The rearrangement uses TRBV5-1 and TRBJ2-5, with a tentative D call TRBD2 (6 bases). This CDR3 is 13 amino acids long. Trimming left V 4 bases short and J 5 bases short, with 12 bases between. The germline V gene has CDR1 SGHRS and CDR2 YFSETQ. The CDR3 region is CASSSAGRETQYF. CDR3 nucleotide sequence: TGCGCCAGCAGCAGTGCAGGGAGGGAGACCCAGTACTTC.

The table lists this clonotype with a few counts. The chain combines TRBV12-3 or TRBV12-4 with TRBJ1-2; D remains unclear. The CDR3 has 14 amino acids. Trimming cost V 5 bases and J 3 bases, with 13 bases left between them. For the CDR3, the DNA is TGTGCCAGCAGTCCTCCTCCAGGAGACTATGGCTACACCTTC. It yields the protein CASSPPPGDYGYTF.

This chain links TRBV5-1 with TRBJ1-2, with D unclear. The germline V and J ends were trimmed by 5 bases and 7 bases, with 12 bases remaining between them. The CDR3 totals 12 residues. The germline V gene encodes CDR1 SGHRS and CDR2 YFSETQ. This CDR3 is CASSRMGSGYTF. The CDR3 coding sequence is TGCGCCAGCAGTCGGATGGGGTCTGGCTACACCTTC.

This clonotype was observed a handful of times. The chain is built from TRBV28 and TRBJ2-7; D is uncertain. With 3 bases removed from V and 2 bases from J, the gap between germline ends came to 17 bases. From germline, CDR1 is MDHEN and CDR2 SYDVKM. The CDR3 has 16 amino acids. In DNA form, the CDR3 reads TGTGCCAGCAGTTTCAGTCTGGCGGAACTTACCTACGAGCAGTACTTC. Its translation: CASSFSLAELTYEQYF.

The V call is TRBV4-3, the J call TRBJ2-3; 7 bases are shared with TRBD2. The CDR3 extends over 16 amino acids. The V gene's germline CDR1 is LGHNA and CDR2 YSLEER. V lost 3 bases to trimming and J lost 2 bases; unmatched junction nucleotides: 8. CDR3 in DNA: TGCGCCAGCAGCCATGGACCGGGGGGACTCACAGATACGCAGTATTTT. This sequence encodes CASSHGPGGLTDTQYF.

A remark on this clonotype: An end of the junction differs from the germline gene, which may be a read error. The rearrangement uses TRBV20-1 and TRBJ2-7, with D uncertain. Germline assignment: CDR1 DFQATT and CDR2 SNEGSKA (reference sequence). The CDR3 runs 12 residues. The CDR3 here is CGARDPLGEQYF. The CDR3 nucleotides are TGCGGTGCTAGAGACCCCTTGGGCGAGCAGTACTTC.

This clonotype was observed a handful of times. Written as DNA, the CDR3 is TGCAGTGCTAGTGCGGCAGGGCTGGGCTATGGCTACACCTTC. Residues: CSASAAGLGYGYTF. V usage is TRBV20-1 and J usage is TRBJ1-2, with D possibly being TRBD1 (5 bases). Germline values: CDR1 DFQATT, CDR2 SNEGSKA (reference sequence). There are 14 residues in the CDR3. V was pared by 3 bases and J by 4 bases, with 15 bases between.

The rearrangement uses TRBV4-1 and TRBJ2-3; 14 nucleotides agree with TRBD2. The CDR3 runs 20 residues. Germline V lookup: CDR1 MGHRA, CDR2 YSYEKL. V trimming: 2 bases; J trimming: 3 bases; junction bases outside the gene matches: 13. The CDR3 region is CASSQPPGLAGEVGTDTQYF. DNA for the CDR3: TGCGCCAGCAGCCAACCCCCGGGACTAGCGGGAGAGGTGGGAACAGATACGCAGTATTTT.

DNA for the CDR3: TGTGCCACCAGTGATGGGGGACAGGGTAGGAATGAGCAGTTCTTC. Residues: CATSDGGQGRNEQFF. The chain couples TRBV24-1 to TRBJ2-1; 9 bases fit TRBD1. V dropped 3 bases and J dropped 7; count of bases not matched to a gene: 6. This CDR3 contains 15 residues. CDR1 is KGHDR, CDR2 SFDVKD, per germline.

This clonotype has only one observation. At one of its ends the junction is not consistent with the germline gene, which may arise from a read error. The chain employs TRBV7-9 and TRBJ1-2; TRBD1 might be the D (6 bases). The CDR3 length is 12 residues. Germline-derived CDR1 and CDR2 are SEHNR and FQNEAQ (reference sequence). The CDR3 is CASGLAGDGYTF. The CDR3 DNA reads TGTGCCAGCGGCTTAGCAGGGGATGGCTACACCTTC.

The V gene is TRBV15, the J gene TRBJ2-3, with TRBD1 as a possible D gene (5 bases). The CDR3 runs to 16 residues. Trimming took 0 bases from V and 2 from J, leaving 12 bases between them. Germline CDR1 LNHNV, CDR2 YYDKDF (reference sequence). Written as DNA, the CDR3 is TGTGCCACCAGCAGAGATACAGGTCAGATCACAGATACGCAGTATTTT. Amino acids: CATSRDTGQITDTQYF.

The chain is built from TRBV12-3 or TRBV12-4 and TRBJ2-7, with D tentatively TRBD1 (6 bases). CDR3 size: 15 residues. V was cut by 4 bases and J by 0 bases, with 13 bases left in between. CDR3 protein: CASSSPTGTSYEQYF. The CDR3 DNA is TGTGCCAGCAGTTCCCCTACAGGGACCTCCTACGAGCAGTACTTC.

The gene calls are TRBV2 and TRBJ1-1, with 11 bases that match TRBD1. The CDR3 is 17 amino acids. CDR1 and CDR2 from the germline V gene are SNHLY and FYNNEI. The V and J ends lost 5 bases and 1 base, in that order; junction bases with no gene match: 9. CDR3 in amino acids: CASSYPGQGEGNTEAFF. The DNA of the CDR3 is TGTGCCAGCAGTTATCCGGGACAGGGGGAGGGGAACACTGAAGCTTTCTTT.

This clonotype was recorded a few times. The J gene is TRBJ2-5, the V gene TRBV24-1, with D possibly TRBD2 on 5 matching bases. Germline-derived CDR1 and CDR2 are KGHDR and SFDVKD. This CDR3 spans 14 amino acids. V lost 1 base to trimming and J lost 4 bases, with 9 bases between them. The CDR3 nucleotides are TGTGCCACCAGTGATTTTGGGAGAGGAGAGACCCAGTACTTC. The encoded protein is CATSDFGRGETQYF.

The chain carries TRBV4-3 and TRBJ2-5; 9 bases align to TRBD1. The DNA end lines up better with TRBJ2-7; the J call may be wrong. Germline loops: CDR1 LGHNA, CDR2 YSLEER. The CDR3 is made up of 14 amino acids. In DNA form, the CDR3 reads TGCGCCAGCAGCCCCGGGACAGGGCCCAACGAGCAGTACTTC. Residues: CASSPGTGPNEQYF.

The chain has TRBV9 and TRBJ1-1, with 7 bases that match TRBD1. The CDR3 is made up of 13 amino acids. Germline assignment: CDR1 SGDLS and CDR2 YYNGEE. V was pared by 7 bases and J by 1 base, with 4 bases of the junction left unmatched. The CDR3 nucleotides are TGTGCCAGCGGGGACAGATCGAACACTGAAGCTTTCTTT. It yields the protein CASGDRSNTEAFF.

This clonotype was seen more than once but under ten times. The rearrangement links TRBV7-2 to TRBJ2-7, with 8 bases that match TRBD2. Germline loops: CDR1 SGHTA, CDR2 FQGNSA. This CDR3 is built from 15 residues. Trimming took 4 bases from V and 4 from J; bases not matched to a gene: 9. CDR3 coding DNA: TGTGCCAGCAGCTCGGGGGGGCGACGTCGGTACGAGCAGTACTTC. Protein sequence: CASSSGGRRRYEQYF.

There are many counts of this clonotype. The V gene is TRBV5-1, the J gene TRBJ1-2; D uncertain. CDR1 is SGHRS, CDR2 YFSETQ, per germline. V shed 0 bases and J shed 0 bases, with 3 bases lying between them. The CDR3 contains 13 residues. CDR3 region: CASSLVANYGYTF. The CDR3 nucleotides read TGCGCCAGCAGCTTGGTGGCTAACTATGGCTACACCTTC.